One and the same sample provided the 26 T cell receptor beta chains below, sequenced in a study of blood T cells in healthy people across ages. Then a second PCR, running roughly 7 to 11 cycles, was carried out with a sample-barcoded 5' primer and a J-beta primer mix. TCRdb reprocessed the 5' RACE reads via MiXCR and lists one record per CDR3 protein. The table has hundreds of thousands of distinct CDR3 sequences, over 25% seen once. This same sample was also taken into another study, of T cells of mothers and their children.

What was sequenced was blood. Source of these receptors: a boy between 2 and 10 years old in good health.

The table lists this clonotype with a few counts. The V and J genes are TRBV20-1 and TRBJ1-1; 7 positions agree with TRBD1. Germline V gene sequence: CDR1 DFQATT, CDR2 SNEGSKA (reference sequence). The CDR3 is 14 residues long. V shed 6 bases and J 1 base; nucleotides not matched to a gene: 8. In DNA, the CDR3 is TGCAGTGCAGAAAACAGGGGTAAGAACACTGAAGCTTTCTTT. Encoded protein: CSAENRGKNTEAFF.

This chain links TRBV28 with TRBJ1-5, with D maybe TRBD1 (6 bases). The CDR3 contains 16 residues. Germline CDR1 reads MDHEN; CDR2 reads SYDVKM. The V gene lost 2 bases and the J gene lost 1 base, with 12 bases spanning the gap. The CDR3, as DNA: TGTGCCAGCAGTTTAAGGGCAGGGGAGAGCAATCAGCCCCAGCATTTT. Its protein product is CASSLRAGESNQPQHF.

CDR3 loop: CASSLQTSGGYTF. The CDR3 DNA sequence: TGTGCCAGCAGCTTGCAGACATCAGGCGGCTACACCTTC. The V gene is TRBV7-9, the J gene TRBJ1-2, with no clear D. Trimming removed 3 bases from V and 8 bases from J, with 13 bases in between. CDR1 is SEHNR and CDR2 is FQNEAQ in the germline V gene (reference sequence). CDR3 length equals 13 residues. The entire variable domain, with the rest obtained from reference TRBV7-9 and TRBJ1-2, is as follows: DTGVSQNPRHKITKRGQNVTFRCDPISEHNRLYWYRQTLGQGPEFLTYFQNEAQLEKSRLLSDRFSAERPKGSFSTLEIQRTEQGDSAMYLCASSLQTSGGYTFGSGTRLTVV.

The chain combines TRBV7-3 with TRBJ2-4; D unclear. Germline V gives CDR1 SGHTA, CDR2 FQGTGA. V lost 0 bases to trimming and J lost 4 bases, with 16 bases between them. This CDR3 contains 17 residues. The CDR3 here is CASSLTGQEQQKNIQYF. CDR3 in DNA: TGTGCCAGCAGCTTAACGGGCCAAGAACAACAAAAAAACATTCAGTACTTC.

The gene calls are TRBV4-1 and TRBJ1-1; 8 bases are a match to TRBD1. The CDR3 sequence is 15 residues long. The V and J ends lost 5 bases and 6 bases, in that order; junction bases with no gene match: 11. The V gene's germline CDR1 is MGHRA and CDR2 YSYEKL. The CDR3 DNA reads TGCGCCAGCAGCTACCGGACAGGGTCGGGTGCTGAAGCTTTCTTT. This translates into CASSYRTGSGAEAFF.

This clonotype was seen a few times. The chain combines TRBV10-3 with TRBJ2-5; 13 positions agree with TRBD2. Germline lookup yields CDR1 ENHRY and CDR2 SYGVKD. V shed 3 bases and J 4 bases; nucleotides not matched to a gene: 8. The CDR3 is made up of 17 amino acids. CDR3 sequence reads: CAISDVTSGRIRETQYF. The DNA of the CDR3 is TGTGCCATCAGTGACGTGACTAGCGGGAGGATACGAGAGACCCAGTACTTC.

This clonotype has a handful of counts. The rearrangement joins TRBV10-3 to TRBJ2-5; TRBD2 aligns across 12 bases. The end of the DNA is better explained by TRBJ2-1, so the J call may be wrong. Per germline, CDR1 ENHRY and CDR2 SYGVKD. The length of the CDR3 is 16 residues. CDR3 sequence (DNA): TGTGCCATCAGTGAGTCCGGACTAGCGGGAAAGTCTGAGCAGTTCTTC. It yields the protein CAISESGLAGKSEQFF.

In this sample, this clonotype turned up a few times. The chain employs TRBV20-1 and TRBJ2-1; 7 nucleotides align to TRBD2. Germline-derived CDR1 and CDR2 are DFQATT and SNEGSKA (reference sequence). The CDR3 has 13 residues. The J segment lost 8 bases and the V segment lost 5 bases, leaving 9 bases of the junction unmatched. CDR3 in amino acids: CSAHRTSSDEQFF. In DNA form, the CDR3 reads TGCAGTGCTCACCGGACTAGTAGCGATGAGCAGTTCTTC.

This clonotype was observed a few times. V and J are TRBV6-1 and TRBJ2-5; 11 nucleotides line up with TRBD1. The J call may not be correct, given that the DNA end is closer to TRBJ2-7. This CDR3 is built from 16 residues. The V gene's germline CDR1 is MNHNS and CDR2 SASEGT. CDR3: CASSELRTGGNYEQYF. The DNA of the CDR3 is TGTGCCAGCAGCGAACTGCGGACAGGGGGCAACTACGAGCAGTACTTC.

This chain connects TRBV25-1 to TRBJ2-1, with TRBD1 matching 10 bases. From germline, CDR1 is MGHDK and CDR2 SYGVNS. CDR3 size: 16 residues. The junction had 7 bases not matched to a gene; V was cut back by 6 bases and J by 2 bases. This chain's CDR3 is CASSKDRGRTYNEQFF. CDR3 DNA: TGTGCCAGCAGCAAAGACAGGGGGCGAACCTACAATGAGCAGTTCTTC.

This clonotype was seen a few times. The V call is TRBV29-1, the J call TRBJ2-5; weak D call: TRBD2 (6 bases). Germline loops: CDR1 SQVTM, CDR2 ANQGSEA. V lost 0 bases and J 1 base, leaving 9 bases between the germline ends. The CDR3 extends over 14 amino acids. The CDR3 sequence is CSVEDQEGQETQYF. As DNA, the CDR3 is TGCAGCGTTGAAGATCAGGAGGGCCAAGAGACCCAGTACTTC.

The chain is built from TRBV9 and TRBJ1-5; 7 bases are shared with TRBD1. The CDR3 contains 15 residues. Per the germline V gene, CDR1 is SGDLS and CDR2 is YYNGEE. The J segment lost 1 base and the V segment lost 1 base, leaving 2 bases of the junction unmatched. The CDR3 is CASSVTGASNQPQHF. CDR3 in DNA: TGTGCCAGCAGCGTAACAGGGGCGAGCAATCAGCCCCAGCATTTT.

Ten or more counts support this clonotype. The chain employs TRBV12-3 or TRBV12-4 and TRBJ2-2, with 11 bases lining up with TRBD2. The J segment lost 1 base and the V segment lost 7 bases, leaving 11 bases of the junction unmatched. The CDR3 loop spans 18 amino acids. CDR3 coding DNA: TGTGCCAGCACCCAGTTTAGCGGGAGGGCCTTGAACACCGGGGAGCTGTTTTTT. Encoded protein: CASTQFSGRALNTGELFF.

This clonotype was counted a few times. A read error may account for a junction end that differs from germline. The V call is TRBV5-1, the J call TRBJ2-5, with a possible D match to TRBD2 (6 bases). There are 15 residues in the CDR3. Germline loops: CDR1 SGHRS, CDR2 YFSETQ. CDR3 amino acids: CASSLAGPTYNERFF. CDR3 coding DNA: TGCGCCAGCAGCTTAGCGGGCCCTACCTACAATGAGCGGTTCTTC.

This clonotype has a count of ten or more. V gene TRBV12-3 or TRBV12-4 combines with J gene TRBJ2-7; D perhaps matches TRBD2 (5 bases). Trimming pared 6 bases from V and 4 bases from J, leaving 10 bases between. This CDR3 has 12 residues. DNA for the CDR3: TGTGCCAGCAGCTTAACGGGGTACGAGCAGTACTTC. This encodes CASSLTGYEQYF.

V is TRBV7-9 and J is TRBJ2-7, with D perhaps matching TRBD1 or TRBD2 (5 bases each). From germline, CDR1 is SEHNR and CDR2 FQNEAQ (reference sequence). The V end lost 3 bases, the J end lost 4 bases, and 16 bases lay between the germline ends. CDR3 size: 15 residues. The CDR3 bases are TGTGCCAGCAGCTTCTACCGGGACCGAGATTACGAGCAGTACTTC. Residues: CASSFYRDRDYEQYF.

The table lists this clonotype with many counts. This chain uses TRBV7-9 with TRBJ2-1; 8 bases match TRBD2. This CDR3 is built from 14 residues. Germline V gene data show CDR1 as SEHNR and CDR2 as FQNEAQ (reference sequence). With V trimmed by 4 bases and J by 2 bases, 1 base remained unmatched. CDR3 sequence: CASSSGLAYNEQFF. DNA for the CDR3: TGTGCCAGCAGCTCGGGACTAGCCTACAATGAGCAGTTCTTC.

The CDR3 sequence: CSALNTGGGQETQYF. DNA of the CDR3: TGCAGTGCCCTCAACACAGGGGGGGGGCAAGAGACCCAGTACTTC. V gene TRBV20-1 combines with J gene TRBJ2-5; tentative D call: TRBD1 (8 bases). The germline V gene has CDR1 DFQATT and CDR2 SNEGSKA (reference sequence). Trimming left V 6 bases short and J 2 bases short, with 19 bases between. This CDR3 has 15 residues.

The V gene is TRBV29-1, the J gene TRBJ2-3; the match to TRBD2 covers 8 bases. The ends lost 5 bases at V and 6 bases at J; junction bases unmatched: 7. The CDR3 consists of 13 residues. Germline lookup yields CDR1 SQVTM and CDR2 ANQGSEA. The CDR3 spells CSVRRERGDTQYF. DNA for the CDR3: TGCAGCGTTCGCAGGGAGCGGGGGGATACGCAGTATTTT.

This clonotype was seen a few times. The CDR3 protein is CASSQGDRSAQQYF. In DNA form, the CDR3 reads TGTGCCAGCTCACAAGGGGATAGGTCGGCTCAACAGTACTTC. The V and J genes are TRBV18 and TRBJ2-7, with TRBD1 as a possible D gene (5 bases). Trimming cost V 4 bases and J 10 bases, with 20 bases left between them. Per the germline V gene, CDR1 is KGHSH and CDR2 is LQKENI. This CDR3 has 14 residues.

The rearrangement uses TRBV5-1 and TRBJ1-1; 9 nucleotides match TRBD1. This CDR3 is built from 15 residues. With V trimmed by 0 bases and J by 4 bases, 4 bases remained unmatched. Germline CDR1 reads SGHRS; CDR2 reads YFSETQ. The CDR3 loop is CASSLVTGGGTEAFF. CDR3 DNA: TGCGCCAGCAGCTTGGTTACAGGGGGCGGCACTGAAGCTTTCTTT.

The CDR3 nucleotides read TGTGCCAGCAGTCCCCGACAGGGGGACGTTGTCGGGGAGCTGTTTTTT. This translates into CASSPRQGDVVGELFF. The V call is TRBV12-3 or TRBV12-4, the J call TRBJ2-2, with 9 bases lining up with TRBD1. With 5 bases clipped from V and 7 bases from J, the junction kept 11 bases outside the gene matches. This CDR3 region has 16 residues.

This clonotype came up a few times. The chain couples TRBV28 to TRBJ2-4, with 9 bases lining up with TRBD1. Germline trimming cut 5 bases from V and 6 bases from J; bases unmatched to any gene: 2. This CDR3 comprises 13 residues. The germline V gene encodes CDR1 MDHEN and CDR2 SYDVKM. The CDR3 nucleotides read TGTGCCAGCAGTACGGGACAGGGAAACATTCAGTACTTC. Translating gives CASSTGQGNIQYF.

The chain joins TRBV10-3 to TRBJ2-7, with TRBD2 as a possible D gene (5 bases). The CDR3 spans 14 residues. Germline CDR1 ENHRY, CDR2 SYGVKD. The V end was cut by 6 bases, the J end by 5 bases, with 17 bases between. The CDR3 coding sequence is TGTGCCATCAGGATCGGAGGAAAGAGGAACGAGCAGTACTTC. Translating gives CAIRIGGKRNEQYF.

CDR3 sequence: CASSPGQGVSSTDTQYF. In DNA, the CDR3 is TGTGCCAGCAGCCCGGGACAGGGGGTCTCGAGCACAGATACGCAGTATTTT. The V gene is TRBV3-1, the J gene TRBJ2-3, with 11 bases matching TRBD1. The ends lost 4 bases at V and 0 bases at J; junction bases unmatched: 6. The CDR3 consists of 17 residues. The germline V gene has CDR1 LGHDT and CDR2 YNNKEL (reference sequence).

This clonotype was detected a few times. The CDR3 coding sequence is TGTGCCAGCAGCCCCGGGTCTTTTTGGGCCAAAAACATTCAGTACTTC. Encoded protein: CASSPGSFWAKNIQYF. The V call is TRBV27, the J call TRBJ2-4; no clear D gene. CDR3 length: 16 residues. Germline V gene data show CDR1 as MNHEY and CDR2 as SMNVEV (reference sequence). The germline V and J ends were trimmed by 6 bases and 1 base, with 16 bases remaining between them.